A selection of T cell receptor beta chains follows, all from one sample in a study of T cell clonotyping in hematopoietic cell transplantation. Profiling relied on immunoSEQ multiplex PCR, and the TCRdb table lists in-frame clones only, not all of them. Seen here are 10,000 or so clones, 77% observed once, and the top ten hold approximately 9%. The sequencing here drew on PBMCs, taken 30 days after allogeneic stem cell transplant. Receptors originate from a female patient aged 35 to 55 who had an allogeneic stem cell transplant from a related donor, so T cells may come from the graft donor. Some clones in this sample may be carry-over from other donors' samples. The conserved cysteine and the conserved F or W are not part of the CDR3 here.

V: TRBV6-1
J: TRBJ1-5
CDR3: ASRARLNQPQH

V: TRBV30
J: TRBJ2-7
CDR3: AWSGTGPYEQY

V: TRBV20-1
J: TRBJ1-2
CDR3: SAPNFGYT

V: TRBV6-5
J: TRBJ2-7
CDR3: ASALHRSSYEQY

V: TRBV7-2
J: TRBJ2-2
CDR3: ASSPGTYNTGELF

V: TRBV30
J: TRBJ1-1
CDR3: AYSPNTEAF

V: TRBV7-9
J: TRBJ2-5
CDR3: ASRGTSGPQETQY

V: TRBV11-2
J: TRBJ2-3
CDR3: ASSLTPRGDTQY

V: TRBV6-1
J: TRBJ2-5
CDR3: ASSATPPETQY

V: TRBV9
J: TRBJ2-5
CDR3: ASSVAREETQY

V: TRBV9
J: TRBJ2-2
CDR3: ASSAPRGRDHTGELF

V: TRBV27
J: TRBJ2-7
CDR3: ASSPLAGGLTYEQY

V: TRBV28
J: TRBJ1-5
CDR3: ASSEAVNQPQH